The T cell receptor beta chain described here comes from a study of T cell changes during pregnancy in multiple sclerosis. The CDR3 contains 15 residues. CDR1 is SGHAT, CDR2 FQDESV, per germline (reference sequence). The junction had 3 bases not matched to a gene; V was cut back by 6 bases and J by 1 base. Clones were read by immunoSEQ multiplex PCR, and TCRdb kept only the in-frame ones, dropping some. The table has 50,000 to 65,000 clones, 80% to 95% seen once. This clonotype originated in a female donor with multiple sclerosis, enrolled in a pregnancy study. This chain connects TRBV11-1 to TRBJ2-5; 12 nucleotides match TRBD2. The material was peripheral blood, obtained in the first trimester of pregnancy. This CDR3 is CASSLAGGAQETQYF. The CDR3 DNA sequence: TGTGCCAGCAGTCTAGCGGGGGGGGCCCAAGAGACCCAGTACTTC.